A selection of T cell receptor beta chains follows, all from one sample in a study of tumor and adjacent non-tumor tissue in lung cancer. TCRdb itself ran the multiplex PCR reads through MiXCR, one entry per CDR3 protein. The repertoire consists of 65,000 to 80,000 distinct CDR3 sequences, with roughly 73% occurring once and the leading ten covering roughly 27%. Input material: lung tumor tissue. These receptor sequences come from a man aged 60 to 75 with non-small cell lung cancer. The CDR3 runs from the conserved cysteine through the conserved F or W. D genes are given only for firm matches. Clone size, where shown, is once, few, many, or a class for clones that have expanded.

size | D | J | V | CDR3 | DNA
NA | NA | TRBJ2-7 | TRBV11-1 | CASRLDQGGNYEQHF | TGTGCCAGCCGCTTAGACCAGGGGGGCAACTACGAGCAGCACTTC
NA | TRBD2 | TRBJ2-1 | TRBV20-1 | CSAGDWAGLATNEQSF | TGCAGTGCTGGAGATTGGGCGGGACTAGCCACCAATGAGCAGTCCTTC
NA | NA | TRBJ2-3 | TRBV28 | CASSFRLVGGNQPQYF | TGTGCCAGCAGTTTCAGATTGGTAGGGGGTAATCAGCCCCAGTATTTT
few | NA | TRBJ2-3 | TRBV7-9 | CASSLGGVFTDTQYF | TGTGCCAGCAGCTTAGGAGGGGTCTTCACAGATACGCAGTATTTT
NA | NA | TRBJ2-2 | TRBV24-1 | CATSDNGVDTGELFF | TGTGCCACCAGTGATAATGGGGTCGACACCGGGGAGCTGTTTTTT
NA | TRBD2 | TRBJ2-6 | TRBV10-3 | CVISEDGTSGRDSGANVLTF | TGTGTCATCAGTGAAGACGGGACTAGCGGGAGGGACTCTGGGGCCAATGTCCTGACTTTC
NA | NA | TRBJ2-7 | TRBV20-1 | CSVTQHDYEQYF | TGCAGTGTTACCCAACATGACTACGAGCAGTACTTC
NA | NA | TRBJ2-7 | TRBV12-5 | CASGLAWDNYEQYF | TGTGCTAGTGGTTTGGCCTGGGATAATTACGAACAGTACTTC
NA | NA | TRBJ2-5 | TRBV20-1 | CSARSGAGHQETQNF | TGCAGTGCTAGATCCGGCGCAGGGCACCAAGAGACCCAGAATTTC
NA | NA | TRBJ2-1 | TRBV7-8 | CASSPLSCRGEQFF | TGTGCCAGCAGCCCGCTTAGTTGCAGGGGTGAGCAGTTCTTC
NA | NA | TRBJ2-5 | TRBV18 | CASSPEWQPRVQYF | TGTGCCAGCTCACCAGAGTGGCAGCCCAGGGTTCAATACTTC
NA | TRBD1 | TRBJ1-2 | TRBV10-3 | CTISDSGGNYGYTF | TGTACCATCAGTGATTCAGGGGGGAACTATGGCTACACCTTC
NA | TRBD2 | TRBJ2-6 | TRBV10-3 | CVISESTSRSAVGANVLTF | TGTGTCATCAGTGAGTCGACTAGCAGGAGTGCGGTTGGGGCCAACGTCCTGACTTTC
NA | TRBD2 | TRBJ2-1 | TRBV11-1 | CASSYLAGTYSEQFF | TGTGCCAGTAGCTACCTAGCGGGAACCTACAGTGAGCAGTTCTTC
NA | NA | TRBJ1-1 | TRBV5-1 | CASIPDDGHTEAFF | TGCGCCAGTATCCCGGACGACGGGCACACTGAAGCTTTCTTT
NA | TRBD1 | TRBJ2-7 | TRBV20-1 | CSGVWTGGSNELYF | TGCAGTGGAGTTTGGACAGGGGGAAGTAACGAACTGTACTTC
NA | NA | TRBJ2-2 | TRBV6-5 | CASSPSVGATITGELFF | TGTGCCAGCAGTCCATCGGTGGGAGCGACGATCACCGGGGAGCTGTTTTTT
NA | TRBD1 | TRBJ2-2 | TRBV24-1 | CATSGGQGAHTGELFF | TGTGCCACCAGTGGCGGACAGGGGGCTCACACCGGGGAGCTGTTTTTT
NA | TRBD1 | TRBJ1-1 | TRBV6-5 | CASSYDRVVTEALF | TGTGCCAGCAGTTACGACAGGGTAGTGACTGAAGCTCTCTTT
NA | TRBD2 | TRBJ2-2 | TRBV20-1 | CTAPPSGRTGDLFF | TGCACTGCCCCGCCTAGCGGGAGGACCGGGGACCTGTTTTTT
NA | TRBD2 | TRBJ2-2 | TRBV29-1 | CSADYSGELLF | TGCAGCGCTGACTACAGCGGGGAGCTGTTATTT
NA | TRBD1 | TRBJ2-3 | TRBV28 | CASSFPLEQPGQRSTDTQYF | TGTGCCAGCAGTTTCCCCCTAGAACAACCGGGACAGAGATCCACAGATACGCAGTATTTT
NA | NA | TRBJ1-5 | TRBV6-5 | CASEGDSNQPVHF | TGTGCCAGCGAAGGGGATAGCAATCAGCCCGTGCATTTT
many | NA | TRBJ2-1 | TRBV28 | CASDKGYHRQFF | TGTGCCAGCGACAAGGGGTACCACCGGCAGTTCTTC
NA | TRBD1 | TRBJ1-6 | TRBV14 | CASSQRSGGSPLHF | TGTGCCAGCAGTCAAAGATCAGGGGGCTCACCCCTCCACTTT
once | TRBD1 | TRBJ1-2 | TRBV19 | CASSRDRRNYGYTF | TGTGCCAGTAGTAGGGACAGGCGAAACTATGGCTACACCTTC
NA | NA | TRBJ1-5 | TRBV6-5 | CASGPTIGGDQSQHF | TGTGCCAGCGGCCCTACCATAGGGGGGGATCAGTCCCAGCATTTT
NA | TRBD1 | TRBJ2-1 | TRBV6-2/TRBV6-3 | CACSRQGSYNVQLF | TGTGCCTGCAGTAGACAGGGCTCCTACAATGTGCAGTTATTC
NA | NA | TRBJ1-5 | TRBV6-5 | CASGRTGPRNNQPQHF | TGTGCCAGCGGTCGAACGGGACCGCGTAACAATCAGCCCCAGCATTTT
many | TRBD2 | TRBJ2-5 | TRBV29-1 | CSVESGKGETQYF | TGCAGCGTCGAAAGCGGGAAGGGAGAGACCCAGTACTTC
NA | NA | TRBJ2-7 | TRBV6-1 | CASSDVLMDFFNDKQYF | TGTGCCAGCAGTGACGTCCTAATGGACTTCTTCAACGACAAGCAGTACTTC
few | NA | TRBJ2-7 | TRBV10-3 | CAGHGEGANEQHF | TGTGCCGGACATGGGGAGGGGGCCAACGAGCAGCACTTC
many | TRBD1 | TRBJ2-5 | TRBV6-5 | CASSFGQAETQYF | TGTGCCAGCAGTTTCGGACAGGCAGAGACCCAGTACTTC
NA | TRBD2 | TRBJ2-6 | TRBV10-3 | CAFSDHGTSGRDSGTNVLTF | TGTGCCTTCAGTGATCATGGGACTAGCGGTAGGGACTCTGGGACCAACGTCCTGACTTTC
NA | TRBD2 | TRBJ2-1 | TRBV20-1 | CIARLAGGSYNGQFF | TGTATTGCTAGACTAGCGGGAGGGTCCTACAATGGGCAGTTCTTC
NA | TRBD1 | TRBJ2-3 | TRBV6-5 | CASSYSGTGVDTQYF | TGTGCCAGTAGTTACTCGGGGACAGGGGTAGATACGCAGTATTTT
few | TRBD1 | TRBJ1-5 | TRBV6-1 | CASTQGYRNQPQHF | TGTGCCAGCACACAGGGGTATAGAAATCAGCCCCAGCATTTT
NA | NA | TRBJ2-7 | TRBV20-1 | CSAKAGGGTLISYEQYF | TGCAGTGCTAAAGCCGGGGGAGGGACACTTATCTCCTACGAGCAATACTTC
NA | NA | TRBJ1-5 | TRBV29-1 | CSVGPSDRNQAQNF | TGCAGCGTTGGCCCCTCAGATCGCAATCAGGCCCAGAATTTT
NA | NA | TRBJ2-7 | TRBV21-1 | CTSSKALGQRSYEQYF | TGTACCAGCAGCAAGGCGCTGGGACAGAGATCCTACGAGCAGTACTTC
NA | NA | TRBJ2-1 | TRBV6-5 | CASSYSRRSGNDQFF | TGTGCCAGCAGTTACTCGAGACGCAGCGGCAATGATCAGTTCTTC
NA | NA | TRBJ2-7 | TRBV6-5 | CANSNTMWGEEQYF | TGTGCCAACAGTAATACGATGTGGGGCGAGGAGCAGTACTTC
NA | NA | TRBJ2-3 | TRBV6-1 | CATSGTGTHTDTQYF | TGTGCGACCTCAGGTACGGGAACCCACACAGATACGCAGTATTTT
many | NA | TRBJ2-2 | TRBV6-1 | CASPKSTGELFF | TGTGCCAGCCCTAAGTCCACCGGGGAGCTGTTTTTT
NA | TRBD1 | TRBJ1-5 | TRBV29-1 | CSAGDRGNQPQFF | TGCAGCGCTGGAGACAGGGGCAATCAGCCCCAGTTTTTT
NA | TRBD2 | TRBJ2-1 | TRBV12-3/TRBV12-4 | CASNSHQRDHNEQFF | TGTGCCAGCAATTCCCATCAGCGGGACCACAATGAGCAGTTCTTC
NA | TRBD1 | TRBJ1-1 | TRBV5-5 | CASSATGGGTEAIF | TGTGCCAGCAGCGCGACAGGGGGCGGTACGGAGGCTATCTTT
NA | TRBD2 | TRBJ2-7 | TRBV6-6 | CASSYGGIREGHSYEQYF | TGTGCCAGTAGTTACGGGGGGATAAGGGAAGGTCACTCTTACGAGCAGTACTTC
NA | TRBD2 | TRBJ2-5 | TRBV14 | CASSHWTNGRQETQYF | TGTGCCAGCAGTCACTGGACTAACGGGAGGCAAGAGACCCAGTACTTC
few | NA | TRBJ2-7 | TRBV6-5 | CASSCGAGQVYGQYF | TGTGCCAGCAGTTGCGGGGCTGGACAGGTTTACGGGCAGTACTTT
NA | NA | TRBJ2-5 | TRBV6-2/TRBV6-3 | CASISPRGEIQYF | TGTGCCAGCATCTCACCGCGGGGAGAGATCCAGTATTTC
medium-sized | TRBD2 | TRBJ2-5 | TRBV11-1 | CASSSGLAVGETQYF | TGTGCCAGCAGCTCGGGACTAGCAGTGGGGGAGACCCAGTACTTC
few | TRBD1 | TRBJ2-2 | TRBV5-4 | CASSVDRGTGELLF | TGTGCCAGCAGTGTGGACAGGGGGACCGGGGAACTACTTTTT
NA | NA | TRBJ1-1 | TRBV20-1 | CSDKDGQGATEAFF | TGCAGTGATAAAGACGGGCAAGGTGCAACTGAAGCTTTCTTT
many | NA | TRBJ2-6 | TRBV20-1 | CSARAAVGGANVLTF | TGCAGTGCTAGGGCGGCCGTGGGGGGGGCCAACGTCCTGACTTTC
NA | NA | TRBJ2-1 | TRBV14 | CTSTQDEGPPYNEQFF | TGTACCAGCACCCAAGATGAAGGACCCCCTTACAATGAGCAGTTCTTC
NA | NA | TRBJ2-5 | TRBV6-6 | CASGYDTGRETQYF | TGTGCCAGCGGTTACGATACAGGGCGGGAGACCCAGTACTTT